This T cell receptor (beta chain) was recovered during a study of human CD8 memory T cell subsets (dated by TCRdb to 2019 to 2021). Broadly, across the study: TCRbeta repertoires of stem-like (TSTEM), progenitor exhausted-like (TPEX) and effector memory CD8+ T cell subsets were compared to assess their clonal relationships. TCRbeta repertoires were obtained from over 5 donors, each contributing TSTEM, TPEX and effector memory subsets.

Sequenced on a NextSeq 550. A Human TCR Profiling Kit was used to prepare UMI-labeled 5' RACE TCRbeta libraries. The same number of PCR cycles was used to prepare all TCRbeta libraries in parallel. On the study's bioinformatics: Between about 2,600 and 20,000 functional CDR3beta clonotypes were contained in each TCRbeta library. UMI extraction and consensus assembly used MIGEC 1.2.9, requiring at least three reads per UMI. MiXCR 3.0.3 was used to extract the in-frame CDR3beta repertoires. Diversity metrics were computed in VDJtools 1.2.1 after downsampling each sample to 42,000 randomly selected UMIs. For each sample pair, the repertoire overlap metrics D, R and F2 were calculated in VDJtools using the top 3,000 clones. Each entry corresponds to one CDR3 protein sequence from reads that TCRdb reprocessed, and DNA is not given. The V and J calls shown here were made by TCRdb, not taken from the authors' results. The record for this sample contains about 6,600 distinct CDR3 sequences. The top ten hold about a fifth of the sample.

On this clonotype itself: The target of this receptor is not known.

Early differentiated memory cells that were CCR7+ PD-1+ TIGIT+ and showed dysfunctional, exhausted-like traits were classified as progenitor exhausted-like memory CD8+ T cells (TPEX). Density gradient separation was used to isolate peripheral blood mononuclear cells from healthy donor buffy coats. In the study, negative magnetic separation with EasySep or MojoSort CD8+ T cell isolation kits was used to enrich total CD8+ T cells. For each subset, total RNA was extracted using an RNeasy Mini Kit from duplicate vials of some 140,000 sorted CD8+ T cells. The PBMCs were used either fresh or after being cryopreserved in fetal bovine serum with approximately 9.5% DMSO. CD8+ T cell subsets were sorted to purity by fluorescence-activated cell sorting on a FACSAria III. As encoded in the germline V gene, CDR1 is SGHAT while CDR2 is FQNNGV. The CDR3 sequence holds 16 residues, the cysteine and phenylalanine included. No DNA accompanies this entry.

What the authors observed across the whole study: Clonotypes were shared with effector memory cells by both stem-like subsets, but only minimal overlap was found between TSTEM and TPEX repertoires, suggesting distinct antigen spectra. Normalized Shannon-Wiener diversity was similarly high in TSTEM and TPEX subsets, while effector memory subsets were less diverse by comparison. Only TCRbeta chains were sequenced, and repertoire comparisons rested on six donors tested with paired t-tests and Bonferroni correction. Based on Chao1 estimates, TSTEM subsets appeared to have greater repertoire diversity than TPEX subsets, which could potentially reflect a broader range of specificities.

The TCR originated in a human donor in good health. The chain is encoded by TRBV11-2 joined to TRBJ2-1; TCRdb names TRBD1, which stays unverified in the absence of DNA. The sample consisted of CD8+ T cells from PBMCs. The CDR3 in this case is CASSSRGTGSKNEQFF.